This T cell receptor (beta chain) came from a study of spatial heterogeneity in lung cancer. Background on the study: The study consistently detected more beta-chain than alpha-chain sequences. Bulk RNA-seq from matched material yielded a T cell module score that correlated strongly with TCR transcript counts in tumor regions.

Between the trimmed V and J ends, which lost 6 bases and 7 bases, there was a span of 12 bases. CDR3 length equals 13 residues. Germline lookup yields CDR1 MDHEN and CDR2 SYDVKM. Indicated time point: sample taken at primary tumor resection. Whole RNA obtained from tumor, nontumor lung or frozen PBMC underwent sequencing without sorting. Findings and caveats of the study: Intratumoral expanded alpha and beta TCR counts were found to track tumor mutation counts.

In this sample, this clonotype turned up many times. Its cognate antigen is unknown. TCRdb reanalysed the 5' RACE reads using MiXCR and keeps one entry per CDR3 protein. Of about 28,000 distinct CDR3 sequences listed, roughly 7.4% are singletons. V and J are TRBV28 and TRBJ1-4; no reliable D call. This specimen consisted of lung tumor tissue, obtained at surgery. The source of this sequence is a male donor with early-stage non-small cell lung cancer. The CDR3 here is CASRSQEGEKLFF. CDR3 bases: TGTGCCAGCAGATCGCAAGAAGGTGAAAAACTGTTTTTT.